The present T cell receptor (beta chain) was sequenced within a study of blood T cell repertoires in COVID-19. Turning to the study itself: Acute-phase and convalescent COVID-19 samples originated in the United States, Italy and Spain. Sample material is recorded as cDNA or gDNA derived from T cells, B-cell-depleted T cells, or PBMCs.

CDR3 length equals 15 residues. Germline assignment: CDR1 SGHVS and CDR2 FQNEAQ. Trimming removed 6 bases at V and 5 bases at J, with 16 bases between. This clone was recorded a few times. The Seattle patients joined while their infection was active and were tracked longitudinally afterward. The authors' processing: Estimates of nucleated cell counts were drawn from the amplification of reference gene primers. Sequencing used immunoSEQ multiplex PCR; TCRdb keeps in-frame clones, though not all of them. The V and J calls and the clone size are those of that table, but D and trimming were determined from the DNA. The table has under 400,000 clones, roughly 88% seen once.

The V and J genes are TRBV7-8 and TRBJ1-4, with TRBD1 as a possible D gene (5 bases). The sequence was obtained from a woman aged 25 to 39 with COVID-19, enrolled during active disease. Material: peripheral blood. The CDR3 bases are TGTGCCAGCAGTCCCGCGGGGGGTTTGAATGAAAAACTGTTTTTT. Translating gives CASSPAGGLNEKLFF.